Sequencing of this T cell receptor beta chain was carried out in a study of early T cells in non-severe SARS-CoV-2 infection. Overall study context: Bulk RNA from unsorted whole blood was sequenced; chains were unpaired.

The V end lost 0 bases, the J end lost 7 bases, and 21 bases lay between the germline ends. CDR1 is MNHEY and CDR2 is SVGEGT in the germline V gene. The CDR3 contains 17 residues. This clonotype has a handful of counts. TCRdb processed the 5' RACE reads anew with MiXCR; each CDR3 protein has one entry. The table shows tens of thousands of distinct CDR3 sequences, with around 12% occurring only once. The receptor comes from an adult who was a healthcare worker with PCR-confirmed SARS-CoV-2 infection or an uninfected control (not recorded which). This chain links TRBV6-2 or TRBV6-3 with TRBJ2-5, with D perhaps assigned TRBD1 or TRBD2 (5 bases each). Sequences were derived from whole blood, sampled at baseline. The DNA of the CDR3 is TGTGCCAGCAGTTACTCGGTCGAAGGGGACCCGGTTGGGACCCAGTACTTC. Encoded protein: CASSYSVEGDPVGTQYF.